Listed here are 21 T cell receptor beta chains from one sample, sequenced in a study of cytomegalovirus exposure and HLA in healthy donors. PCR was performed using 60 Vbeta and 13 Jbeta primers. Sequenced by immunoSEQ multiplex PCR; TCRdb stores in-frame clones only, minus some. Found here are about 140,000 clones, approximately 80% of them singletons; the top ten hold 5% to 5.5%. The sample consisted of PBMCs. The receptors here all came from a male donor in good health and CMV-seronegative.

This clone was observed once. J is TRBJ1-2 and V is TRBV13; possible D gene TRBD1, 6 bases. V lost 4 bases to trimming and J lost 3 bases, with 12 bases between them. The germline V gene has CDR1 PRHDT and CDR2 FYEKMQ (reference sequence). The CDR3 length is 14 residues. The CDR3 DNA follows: TGTGCCAGCAGCTCACAGGGCCCGGACTATGGCTACACCTTC. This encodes CASSSQGPDYGYTF.

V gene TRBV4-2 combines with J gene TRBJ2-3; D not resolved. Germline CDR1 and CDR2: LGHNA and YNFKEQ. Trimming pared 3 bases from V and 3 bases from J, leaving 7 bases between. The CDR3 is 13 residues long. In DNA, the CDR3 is TGTGCCAGCAGCCAGGGCTTGACAGATACGCAGTATTTT. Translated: CASSQGLTDTQYF.

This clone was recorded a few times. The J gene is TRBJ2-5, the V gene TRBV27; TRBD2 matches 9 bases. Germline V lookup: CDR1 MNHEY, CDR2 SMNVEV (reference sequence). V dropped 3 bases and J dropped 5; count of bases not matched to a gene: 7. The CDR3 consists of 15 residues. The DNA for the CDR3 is TGTGCCAGCAGTTTCCGGCGGGGGGGTGGGGAGACCCAGTACTTC. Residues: CASSFRRGGGETQYF.

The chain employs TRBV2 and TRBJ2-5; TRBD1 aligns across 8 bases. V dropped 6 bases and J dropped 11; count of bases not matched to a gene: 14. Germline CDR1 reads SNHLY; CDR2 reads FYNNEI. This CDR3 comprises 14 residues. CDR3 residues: CASRLSQGAGEQYF. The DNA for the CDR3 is TGTGCCAGCAGACTCTCCCAGGGGGCGGGTGAGCAGTACTTC. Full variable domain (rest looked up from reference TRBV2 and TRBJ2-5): EPEVTQTPSHQVTQMGQEVILRCVPISNHLYFYWYRQILGQKVEFLVSFYNNEISEKSEIFDDQFSVERPDGSNFTLKIRSTKLEDSAMYFCASRLSQGAGEQYFGPGTRLLVL.

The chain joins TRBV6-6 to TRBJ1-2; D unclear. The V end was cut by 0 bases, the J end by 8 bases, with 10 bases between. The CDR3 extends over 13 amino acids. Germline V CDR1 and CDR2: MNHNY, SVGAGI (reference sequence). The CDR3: CASSYSGGRGYTF. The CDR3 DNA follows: TGTGCCAGCAGTTACTCAGGCGGGCGGGGCTACACCTTC.

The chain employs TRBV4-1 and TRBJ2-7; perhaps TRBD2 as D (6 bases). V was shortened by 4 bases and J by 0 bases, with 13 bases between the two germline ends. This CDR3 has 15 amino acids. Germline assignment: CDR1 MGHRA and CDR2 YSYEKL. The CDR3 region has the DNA TGCGCCAGCAGCCCCCGGGGCGGGGCCTCCTACGAGCAGTACTTC. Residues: CASSPRGGASYEQYF.

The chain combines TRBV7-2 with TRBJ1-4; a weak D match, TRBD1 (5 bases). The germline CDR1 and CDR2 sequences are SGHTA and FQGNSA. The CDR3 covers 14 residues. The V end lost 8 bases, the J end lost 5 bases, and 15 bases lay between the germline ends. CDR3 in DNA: TGTGCCAGCTCCCCGTGGGAGGGGAATGAAAAACTGTTTTTT. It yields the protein CASSPWEGNEKLFF. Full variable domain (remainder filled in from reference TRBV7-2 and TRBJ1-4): GAGVSQSPSNKVTEKGKDVELRCDPISGHTALYWYRQSLGQGLEFLIYFQGNSAPDKSGLPSDRFSAERTGGSVSTLTIQRTQQEDSAVYLCASSPWEGNEKLFFGSGTQLSVL.

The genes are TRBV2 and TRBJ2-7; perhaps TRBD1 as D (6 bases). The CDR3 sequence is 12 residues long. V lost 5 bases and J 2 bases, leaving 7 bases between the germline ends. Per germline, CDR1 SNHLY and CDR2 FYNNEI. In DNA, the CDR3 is TGTGCCAGCAGTAGACAGGCCTACGAGCAGTACTTC. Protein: CASSRQAYEQYF.

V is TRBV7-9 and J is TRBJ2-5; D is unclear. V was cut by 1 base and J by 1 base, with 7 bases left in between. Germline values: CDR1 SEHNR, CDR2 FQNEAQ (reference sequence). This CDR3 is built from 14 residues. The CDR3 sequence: CASSLGLGQETQYF. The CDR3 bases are TGTGCCAGCAGCTTAGGACTGGGCCAAGAGACCCAGTACTTC.

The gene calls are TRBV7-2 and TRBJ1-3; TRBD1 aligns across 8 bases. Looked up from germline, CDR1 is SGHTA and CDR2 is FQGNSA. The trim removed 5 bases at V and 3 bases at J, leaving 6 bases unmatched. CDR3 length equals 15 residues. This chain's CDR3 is CASSPFTGGGNTIYF. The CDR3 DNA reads TGTGCCAGCAGCCCATTTACAGGGGGTGGAAACACCATATATTTT.

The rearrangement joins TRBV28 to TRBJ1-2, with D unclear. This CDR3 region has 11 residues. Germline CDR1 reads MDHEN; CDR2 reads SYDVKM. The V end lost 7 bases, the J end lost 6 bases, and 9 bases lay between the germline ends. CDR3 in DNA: TGTGCCAGCAATTCACCTAATGGCTACACCTTC. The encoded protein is CASNSPNGYTF.

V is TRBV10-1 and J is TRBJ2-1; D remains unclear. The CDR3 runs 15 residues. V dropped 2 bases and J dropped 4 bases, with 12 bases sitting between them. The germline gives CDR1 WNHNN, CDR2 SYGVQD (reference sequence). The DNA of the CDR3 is TGCGCCAGCAGTGAGCCAGGCGAAGCTTACAATGAGCAGTTCTTC. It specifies CASSEPGEAYNEQFF.

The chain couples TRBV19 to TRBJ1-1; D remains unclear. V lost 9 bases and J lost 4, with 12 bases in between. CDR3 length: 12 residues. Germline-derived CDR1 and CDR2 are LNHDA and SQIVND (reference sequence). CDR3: CASRDPGTEAFF. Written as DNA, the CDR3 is TGTGCCAGCCGCGACCCGGGCACTGAAGCTTTCTTT.

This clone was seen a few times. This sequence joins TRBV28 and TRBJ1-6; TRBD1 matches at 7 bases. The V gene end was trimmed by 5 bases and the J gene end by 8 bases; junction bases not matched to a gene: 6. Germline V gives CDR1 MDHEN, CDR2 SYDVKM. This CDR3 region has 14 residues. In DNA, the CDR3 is TGTGCCAGCAGTCCCAGGGGGTCCCATTCACCCCTCCACTTT. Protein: CASSPRGSHSPLHF.

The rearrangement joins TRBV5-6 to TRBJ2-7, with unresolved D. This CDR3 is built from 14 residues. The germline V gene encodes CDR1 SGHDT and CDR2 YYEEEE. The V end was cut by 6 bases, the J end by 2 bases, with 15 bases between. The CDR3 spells CASNDAGWPYEQYF. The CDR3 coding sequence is TGTGCCAGCAACGACGCCGGGTGGCCCTACGAGCAGTACTTC. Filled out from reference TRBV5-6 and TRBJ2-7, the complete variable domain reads DAGVTQSPTHLIKTRGQQVTLRCSPKSGHDTVSWYQQALGQGPQFIFQYYEEEERQRGNFPDRFSGHQFPNYSSELNVNALLLGDSALYLCASNDAGWPYEQYFGPGTRLTVT.

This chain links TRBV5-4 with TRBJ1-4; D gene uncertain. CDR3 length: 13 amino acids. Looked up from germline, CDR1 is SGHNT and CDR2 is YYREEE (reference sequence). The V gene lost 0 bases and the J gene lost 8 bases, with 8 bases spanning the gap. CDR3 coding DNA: TGTGCCAGCAGCTTGGCGGGTACCGAAAAACTGTTTTTT. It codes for CASSLAGTEKLFF.

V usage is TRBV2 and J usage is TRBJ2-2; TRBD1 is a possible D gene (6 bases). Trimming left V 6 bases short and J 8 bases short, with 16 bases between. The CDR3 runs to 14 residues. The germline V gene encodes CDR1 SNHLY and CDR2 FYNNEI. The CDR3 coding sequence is TGTGCCAGCAGATCCCGGGACAAGTCAGGGGAGCTGTTTTTT. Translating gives CASRSRDKSGELFF.

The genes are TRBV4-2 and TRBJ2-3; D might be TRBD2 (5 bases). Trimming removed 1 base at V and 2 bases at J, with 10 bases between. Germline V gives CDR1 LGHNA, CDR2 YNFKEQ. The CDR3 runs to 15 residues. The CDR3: CASSQGERNTDTQYF. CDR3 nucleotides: TGTGCCAGCAGCCAAGGGGAGCGGAACACAGATACGCAGTATTTT.

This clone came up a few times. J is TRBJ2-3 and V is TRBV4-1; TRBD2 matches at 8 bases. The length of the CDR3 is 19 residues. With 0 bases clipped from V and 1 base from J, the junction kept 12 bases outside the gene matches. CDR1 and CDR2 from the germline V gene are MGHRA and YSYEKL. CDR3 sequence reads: CASSQEEGLAGGRTDTQYF. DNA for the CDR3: TGCGCCAGCAGCCAAGAGGAAGGTCTCGCGGGGGGACGCACAGATACGCAGTATTTT.

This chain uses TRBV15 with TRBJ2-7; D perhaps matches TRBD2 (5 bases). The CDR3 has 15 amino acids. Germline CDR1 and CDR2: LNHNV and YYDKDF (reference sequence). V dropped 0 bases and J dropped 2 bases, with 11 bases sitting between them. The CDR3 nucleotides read TGTGCCACCAGCAGAGATCCGGGGAGACCCTACGAGCAGTACTTC. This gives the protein CATSRDPGRPYEQYF.

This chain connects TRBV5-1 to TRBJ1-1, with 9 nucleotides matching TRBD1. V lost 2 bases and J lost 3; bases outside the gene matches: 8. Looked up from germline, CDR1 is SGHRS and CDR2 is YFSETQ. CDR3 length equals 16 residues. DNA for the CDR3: TGCGCCAGCAGCTTCAACAGGGGGCGCGGGTACACTGAAGCTTTCTTT. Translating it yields CASSFNRGRGYTEAFF.